The rows below give T cell receptor beta chains drawn from one sample of a study of siplizumab effects on memory and regulatory T cells. Here immunoSEQ multiplex PCR was the method, and the copy in TCRdb shows in-frame clones only, minus some. The table lists some 100,000 clones, approximately 96% of them singletons. Sequenced material: naive CD4+ T cells sorted from blood. The source is a human donor in good health. CDR3s include the opening cysteine and the closing phenylalanine or tryptophan. A D gene is named only where the DNA matches it firmly. Clone size, where shown, is once, few, many, or a class for clones that have expanded.

size | D | length | J | V | CDR3
. | . | 16 | TRBJ1-2 | TRBV7-2 | CASSLTRPGTNYGYTF
. | . | 12 | TRBJ2-3 | TRBV15 | CATSKRGDTQYF
. | . | 14 | TRBJ2-7 | TRBV11-2 | CASSTGGTSYEQYF
. | . | 14 | TRBJ2-1 | TRBV18 | CASSPFSRGYEQFF
. | TRBD2 | 15 | TRBJ2-7 | TRBV7-2 | CASSLVGGSSYEQYF
. | . | 15 | TRBJ2-1 | TRBV25-1 | CASSERGRGDNEQFF
. | . | 12 | TRBJ1-2 | TRBV10-3 | CAINPGNYGYTF
. | . | 14 | TRBJ1-2 | TRBV7-2 | CASSLSRGAPGYTF
. | . | 15 | TRBJ2-3 | TRBV6-5 | CASKPRPIGTDTQYF
. | . | 17 | TRBJ2-6 | TRBV7-6 | CASSLEVRPSGANVLTF
. | . | 13 | TRBJ2-3 | TRBV7-2 | CASSLRESDTQYF
. | . | 14 | TRBJ1-3 | TRBV19 | CASSIGPSGNTIYF
once | . | 16 | TRBJ2-6 | TRBV4-1 | CASSQGSHLGANVLTF
. | . | 10 | TRBJ1-2 | TRBV20-1 | CSAGVRGYTF
. | . | 14 | TRBJ2-7 | TRBV6-1 | CASREDTASYEQYF
few | TRBD1 | 15 | TRBJ1-2 | TRBV27 | CASSFGQGAGYGYTF
. | . | 15 | TRBJ2-7 | TRBV2 | CASSGQGSHNYEQYF
. | TRBD1 | 15 | TRBJ1-4 | TRBV6-6 | CASSYEGQAYEKLFF
. | . | 16 | TRBJ2-3 | TRBV9 | CASSTRGLAFTDTQYF
. | . | 13 | TRBJ1-2 | TRBV4-3 | CASSQAPEYGYTF
. | . | 12 | TRBJ1-5 | TRBV30 | CAWNSGGQPQHF
. | . | 16 | TRBJ1-5 | TRBV5-8 | CASSLEQSYSNQPQHF
. | . | 12 | TRBJ2-7 | TRBV10-3 | CAISESSYEQYF
. | . | 13 | TRBJ1-5 | TRBV7-8 | CASGGSGGQPQHF
. | TRBD1 | 18 | TRBJ1-6 | TRBV28 | CASSGDRGPRSYNSPLHF
. | . | 15 | TRBJ1-5 | TRBV18 | CASSPFGNSNQPQHF
. | TRBD1 | 15 | TRBJ2-3 | TRBV7-3 | CASSPDRGRTDTQYF
. | TRBD2 | 12 | TRBJ2-5 | TRBV9 | CAREAGAETQYF
. | . | 16 | TRBJ2-3 | TRBV5-1 | CASSPTARDPGDTQYF
. | . | 15 | TRBJ2-5 | TRBV2 | CASSDGSGSRETQYF
. | . | 10 | TRBJ2-5 | TRBV20-1 | CSAILETQYF
. | TRBD1 | 14 | TRBJ1-4 | TRBV19 | CAPSRARGRGKTVF
. | TRBD1 | 14 | TRBJ2-3 | TRBV6-5 | CASSERQGADTQYF
. | . | 16 | TRBJ1-4 | TRBV19 | CASSTHDSPTNEKLFF
. | . | 14 | TRBJ1-4 | TRBV11-2 | CASSLGQGFEKLFF
. | . | 13 | TRBJ1-1 | TRBV30 | CAWSIRKDTEAFF
. | TRBD1 | 13 | TRBJ2-7 | TRBV29-1 | CSASGTGGWEQYF
. | . | 14 | TRBJ1-5 | TRBV10-3 | CAISEGGFNQPQHF
. | . | 10 | TRBJ2-4 | TRBV20-1 | CSATENIQYF
. | . | 15 | TRBJ2-7 | TRBV6-4 | CASSNRTPSSYEQYF
once | . | 14 | TRBJ2-7 | TRBV7-2 | CASSLAGPNREQYF
. | . | 17 | TRBJ2-1 | TRBV19 | CASSVRGTGPGYNEQFF
. | . | 13 | TRBJ1-1 | TRBV2 | CASNQEGFTEAFF
. | . | 17 | TRBJ2-1 | TRBV11-1 | CASSLGAGLSSYNEQFF
. | . | 14 | TRBJ1-6 | TRBV6-6 | CASRDRWENSPLHF
. | TRBD1 | 15 | TRBJ2-1 | TRBV19 | CASRPRGQVDNEQFF
. | . | 15 | TRBJ1-4 | TRBV7-2 | CASSFQTTTNEKLFF